Sequencing of this TCR beta chain was carried out in a study of tumor-infiltrating lymphocytes in localized non-small cell lung cancer. Profiling relied on immunoSEQ multiplex PCR, and the TCRdb table lists in-frame clones only, not all of them. The sample comprises around 6,700 clones, 70% to 80% of which are singletons, and roughly 15% rests with the top ten. This clone appeared a few times. The TCR was taken from a human donor with non-small cell lung cancer. Sequences were obtained from uninvolved lung tissue not adjacent to the tumor.

The CDR3 nucleotides read TGTGCCAGCAACGACGTATCCTACGAGCAGTACTTC. It is translated as CASNDVSYEQYF. This chain links TRBV7-9 with TRBJ2-7, with D uncertain. V was pared by 7 bases and J by 1 base, with 8 bases between. This CDR3 has 12 residues. The germline V gene encodes CDR1 SEHNR and CDR2 FQNEAQ (reference sequence).